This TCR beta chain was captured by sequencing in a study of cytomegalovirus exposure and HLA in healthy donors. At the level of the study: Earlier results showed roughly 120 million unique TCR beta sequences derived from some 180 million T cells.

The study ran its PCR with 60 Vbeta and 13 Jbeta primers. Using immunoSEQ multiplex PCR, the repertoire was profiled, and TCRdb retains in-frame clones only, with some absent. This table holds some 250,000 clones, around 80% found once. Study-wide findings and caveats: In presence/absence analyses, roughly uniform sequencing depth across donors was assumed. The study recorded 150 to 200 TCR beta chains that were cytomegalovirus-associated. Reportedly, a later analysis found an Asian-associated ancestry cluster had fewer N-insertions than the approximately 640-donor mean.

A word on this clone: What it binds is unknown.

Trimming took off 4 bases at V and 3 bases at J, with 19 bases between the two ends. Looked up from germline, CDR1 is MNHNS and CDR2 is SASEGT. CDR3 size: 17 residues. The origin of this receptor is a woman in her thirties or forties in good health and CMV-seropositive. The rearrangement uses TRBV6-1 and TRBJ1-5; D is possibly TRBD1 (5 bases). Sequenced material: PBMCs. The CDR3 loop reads CASSATIRIGDNQPQHF. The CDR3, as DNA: TGTGCCAGCAGTGCGACAATCAGGATAGGGGACAATCAGCCCCAGCATTTT.